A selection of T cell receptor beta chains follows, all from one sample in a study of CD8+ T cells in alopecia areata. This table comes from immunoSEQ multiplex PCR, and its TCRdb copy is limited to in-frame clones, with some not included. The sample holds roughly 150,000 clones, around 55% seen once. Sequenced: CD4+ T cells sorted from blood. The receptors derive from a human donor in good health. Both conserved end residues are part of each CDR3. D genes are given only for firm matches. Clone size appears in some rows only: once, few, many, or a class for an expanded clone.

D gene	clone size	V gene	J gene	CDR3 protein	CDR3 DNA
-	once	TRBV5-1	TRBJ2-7	CASSLYRNYEQYF	TGCGCCAGCAGCTTGTACAGAAACTACGAGCAGTACTTC
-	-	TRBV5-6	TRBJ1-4	CASSQQDRNNEKLFF	TGTGCCAGCAGCCAGCAAGACAGAAATAATGAAAAACTGTTTTTT
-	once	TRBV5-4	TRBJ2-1	CASSFQRDNNEQFF	TGTGCCAGCAGCTTTCAACGGGATAACAATGAGCAATTCTTC
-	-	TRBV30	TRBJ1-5	CAWSPDRIRPQHF	TGTGCCTGGAGTCCGGACAGAATCAGGCCCCAGCATTTT
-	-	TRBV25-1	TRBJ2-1	CASSVIGGTAGYNEQFF	TGTGCCAGCAGTGTTATAGGTGGGACTGCGGGGTACAATGAGCAGTTCTTC
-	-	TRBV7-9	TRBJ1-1	CASSLSAGNPEAFF	TGTGCCAGCAGCTTATCCGCAGGGAATCCTGAAGCTTTCTTT
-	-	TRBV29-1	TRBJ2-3	CSVGRGSTDTQYF	TGCAGCGTTGGTAGGGGCAGCACAGATACGCAGTATTTT
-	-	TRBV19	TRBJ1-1	CASSPTGNRVTEAFF	TGTGCCAGTAGTCCAACAGGGAATAGAGTCACTGAAGCTTTCTTT
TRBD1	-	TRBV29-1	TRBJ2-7	CSARTGYEQYF	TGCAGCGCCAGGACAGGCTACGAGCAGTACTTC
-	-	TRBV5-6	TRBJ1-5	CASSPMGGGQPQHF	TGTGCCAGCAGCCCGATGGGGGGCGGACAGCCCCAGCATTTT
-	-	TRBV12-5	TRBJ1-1	CASGVGNEAFF	TGTGCTAGTGGCGTCGGGAATGAAGCTTTCTTT
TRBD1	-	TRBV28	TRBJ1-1	CASSIGTGVAFF	TGTGCCAGCAGTATAGGGACAGGGGTGGCTTTCTTT
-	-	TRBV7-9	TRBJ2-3	CASSRQDPDTQYF	TGTGCCAGCAGCCGACAGGACCCAGATACGCAGTATTTT
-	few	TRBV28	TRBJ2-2	CVSGTNTGELFF	TGTGTCTCCGGGACGAACACCGGGGAGCTGTTTTTT
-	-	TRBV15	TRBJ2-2	CATSRDFFTGELFF	TGTGCCACCAGCAGAGATTTTTTCACCGGGGAGCTGTTTTTT
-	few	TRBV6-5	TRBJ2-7	CASSYDRHYEQYF	TGTGCCAGCAGTTACGACAGGCATTACGAGCAGTACTTC
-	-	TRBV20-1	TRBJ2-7	CSATLLYEQYF	TGCAGTGCTACGTTACTTTACGAGCAGTACTTC
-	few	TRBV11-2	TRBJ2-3	CASSLGTGTTDTQYF	TGTGCCAGCAGCTTAGGAACAGGGACGACAGATACGCAGTATTTT
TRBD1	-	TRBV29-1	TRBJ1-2	CSVVIGQGLGGYTF	TGCAGCGTTGTTATCGGACAGGGGTTGGGTGGCTACACCTTC
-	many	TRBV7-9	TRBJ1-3	CASSLALTEGNTIYF	TGTGCCAGCAGCTTAGCGCTGACGGAAGGAAACACCATATATTTT
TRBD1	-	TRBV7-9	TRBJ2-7	CASSPTGTGHPDEQYF	TGTGCCAGCAGCCCTACCGGGACAGGGCACCCGGACGAGCAGTACTTC
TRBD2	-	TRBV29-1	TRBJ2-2	CSVRTSGTGELFF	TGCAGCGTTAGGACTAGCGGGACCGGGGAGCTGTTTTTT
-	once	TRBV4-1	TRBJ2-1	CASSPGAAPDEQFF	TGCGCCAGCAGCCCCGGGGCAGCCCCCGATGAGCAGTTCTTC
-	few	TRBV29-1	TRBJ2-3	CSVRGDTQYF	TGCAGCGTTCGTGGGGATACGCAGTATTTT
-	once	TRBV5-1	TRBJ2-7	CASSVGRLYEQYF	TGCGCCAGCAGCGTGGGACGGCTCTACGAGCAGTACTTC
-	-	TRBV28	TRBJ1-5	CASSFAGTSVNQPQHF	TGTGCCAGCAGTTTCGCCGGGACATCTGTCAATCAGCCCCAGCATTTT
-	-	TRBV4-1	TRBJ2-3	CASSQNRDTQYF	TGCGCCAGCAGCCAAAACAGGGATACGCAGTATTTT
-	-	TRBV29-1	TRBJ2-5	CSAGGVSETQYF	TGCAGCGCCGGTGGGGTCTCGGAGACCCAGTACTTC
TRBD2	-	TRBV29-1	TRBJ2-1	CSGGGPNNEQFF	TGCAGCGGCGGGGGTCCGAACAATGAGCAGTTCTTC
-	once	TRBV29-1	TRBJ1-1	CSVAGTLNTEAFF	TGCAGCGTTGCAGGGACTCTGAACACTGAAGCTTTCTTT
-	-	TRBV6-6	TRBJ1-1	CASSPRQARDEAFF	TGTGCCAGCAGTCCGCGACAGGCTCGTGATGAAGCTTTCTTT
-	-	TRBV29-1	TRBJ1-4	CSVVVGNEKLFF	TGCAGCGTTGTCGTCGGAAATGAAAAACTGTTTTTT
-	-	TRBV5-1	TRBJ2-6	CASSLTRSGANVLTF	TGCGCCAGCAGCTTAACTCGCTCTGGGGCCAACGTCCTGACTTTC
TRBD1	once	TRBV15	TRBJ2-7	CATSRQGDYEQYF	TGTGCCACCAGCAGGCAGGGGGACTACGAGCAGTACTTC
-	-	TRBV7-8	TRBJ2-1	CASTFRDPQSGEQFF	TGTGCCAGCACTTTCCGGGACCCTCAGTCGGGTGAGCAGTTCTTC
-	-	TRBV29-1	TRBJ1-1	CSLLQGTEAFF	TGCAGCTTATTACAGGGAACTGAAGCTTTCTTT
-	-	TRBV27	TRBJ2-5	CASSRTVPLQETQYF	TGTGCCAGCAGTCGGACGGTGCCCTTACAAGAGACCCAGTACTTC
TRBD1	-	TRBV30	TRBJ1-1	CAWNRGRVEAFF	TGTGCCTGGAACAGGGGGCGGGTTGAAGCTTTCTTT
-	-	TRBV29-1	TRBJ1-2	CSARGNYGYTF	TGCAGCGCTAGAGGGAACTATGGCTACACCTTC
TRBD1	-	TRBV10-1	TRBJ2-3	CASSSRGSDTQYF	TGCGCCAGCAGTAGCAGGGGGTCAGATACGCAGTATTTT
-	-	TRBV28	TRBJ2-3	CASSTTGTDTQYF	TGTGCCAGCAGTACTACAGGCACAGATACGCAGTATTTT
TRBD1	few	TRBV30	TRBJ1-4	CAWKFGGQYEKLFF	TGTGCCTGGAAATTCGGGGGACAGTACGAAAAACTGTTTTTT
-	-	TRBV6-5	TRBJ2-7	CASSRATGISYEQYF	TGTGCCAGCAGTCGAGCGACAGGCATCTCCTACGAGCAGTACTTC
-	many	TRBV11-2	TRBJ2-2	CASSRVGELFF	TGTGCCAGCAGTCGAGTCGGGGAGCTGTTTTTT
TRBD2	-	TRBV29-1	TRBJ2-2	CSGRLAGATGELFF	TGCAGCGGGCGACTAGCGGGAGCAACCGGGGAGCTGTTTTTT
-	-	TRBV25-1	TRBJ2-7	CASSDRGYEQYF	TGTGCCAGCAGTGACAGGGGCTACGAGCAGTACTTC
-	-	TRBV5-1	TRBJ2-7	CASSLLSAYEQYF	TGCGCCAGCAGCTTATTATCCGCCTACGAGCAGTACTTC
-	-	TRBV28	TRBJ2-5	CASSFRQLQETQYF	TGTGCCAGCAGTTTCCGACAGTTACAAGAGACCCAGTACTTC
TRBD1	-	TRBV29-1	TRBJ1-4	CSATRGEKKLFF	TGCAGCGCTACCAGGGGGGAAAAAAAACTGTTTTTT
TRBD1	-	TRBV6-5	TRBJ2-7	CASSGRQGTYEQYF	TGTGCCAGCAGTGGACGACAGGGGACCTACGAGCAGTACTTC
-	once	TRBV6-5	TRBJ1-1	CASSPWEGRSPEAFF	TGTGCCAGCAGCCCCTGGGAGGGGAGGTCGCCTGAAGCTTTCTTT
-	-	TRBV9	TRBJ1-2	CASSGRSWGNYGYTF	TGTGCCAGCAGCGGGAGGTCGTGGGGCAACTATGGCTACACCTTC
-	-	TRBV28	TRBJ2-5	CASGGWILAETQYF	TGTGCCAGCGGGGGGTGGATATTAGCCGAGACCCAGTACTTC